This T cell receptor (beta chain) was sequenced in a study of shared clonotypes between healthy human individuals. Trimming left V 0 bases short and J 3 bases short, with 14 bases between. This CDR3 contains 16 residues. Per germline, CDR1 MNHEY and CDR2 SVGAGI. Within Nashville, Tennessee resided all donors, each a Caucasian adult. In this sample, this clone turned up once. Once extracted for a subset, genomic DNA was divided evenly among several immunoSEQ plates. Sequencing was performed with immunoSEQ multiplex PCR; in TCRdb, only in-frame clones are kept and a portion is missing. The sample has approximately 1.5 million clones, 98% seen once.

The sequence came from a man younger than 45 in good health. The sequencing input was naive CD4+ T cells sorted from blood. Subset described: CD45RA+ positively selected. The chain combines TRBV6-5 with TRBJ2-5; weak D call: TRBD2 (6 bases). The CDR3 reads CASSYSPWRVEETQYF. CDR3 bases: TGTGCCAGCAGTTACTCCCCCTGGAGGGTGGAAGAGACCCAGTACTTC.